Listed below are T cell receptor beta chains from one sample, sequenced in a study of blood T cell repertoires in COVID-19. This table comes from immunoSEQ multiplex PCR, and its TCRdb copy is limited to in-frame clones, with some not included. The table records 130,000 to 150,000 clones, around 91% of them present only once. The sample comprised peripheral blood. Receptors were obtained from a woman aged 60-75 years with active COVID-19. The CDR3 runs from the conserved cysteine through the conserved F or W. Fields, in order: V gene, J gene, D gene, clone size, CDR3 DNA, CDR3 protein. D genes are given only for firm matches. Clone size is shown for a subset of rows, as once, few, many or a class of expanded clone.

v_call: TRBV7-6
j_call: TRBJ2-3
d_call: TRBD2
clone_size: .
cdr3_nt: TGTGCCAGCAGCTTAGCAGTGGGGGAGGGTCCAGATACGCAGTATTTT
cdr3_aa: CASSLAVGEGPDTQYF

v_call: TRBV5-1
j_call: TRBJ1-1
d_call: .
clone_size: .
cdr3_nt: TGCGCCAGCAGCTTGGGGGGCAGGGTTGAGGTCGGTAACACTGAAGCTTTCTTT
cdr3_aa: CASSLGGRVEVGNTEAFF

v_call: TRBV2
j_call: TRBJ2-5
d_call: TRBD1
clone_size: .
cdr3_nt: TGTGCCAGCAAAGTAAGACAGGGTTATTCTGAGACCCAGTACTTC
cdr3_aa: CASKVRQGYSETQYF

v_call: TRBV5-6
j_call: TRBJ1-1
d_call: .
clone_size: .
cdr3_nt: TGTGCCAGCAGCTTAGGGCAGGGGAGCGCTTTCTTT
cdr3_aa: CASSLGQGSAFF

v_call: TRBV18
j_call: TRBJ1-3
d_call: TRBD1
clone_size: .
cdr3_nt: TGTGCCAGCTCCCTCGGGACAGGGGCTGGAAACACCATATATTTT
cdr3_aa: CASSLGTGAGNTIYF

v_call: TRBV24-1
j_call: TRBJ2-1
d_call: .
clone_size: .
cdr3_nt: TGTGCCACCAGTGACCCTTACCGGGGCCACGGGAGAAGGGATGAGCAGTTCTTC
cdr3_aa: CATSDPYRGHGRRDEQFF

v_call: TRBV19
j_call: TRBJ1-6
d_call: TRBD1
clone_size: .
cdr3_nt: TGTGCCAGTAGTACAGGGGACAGGATAACTAATTCACCCCTCCACTTT
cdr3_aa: CASSTGDRITNSPLHF

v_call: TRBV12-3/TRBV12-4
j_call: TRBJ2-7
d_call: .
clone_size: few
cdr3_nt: TGTGCCAGCAGAATTCGGGGCTACGAGCAGTACTTC
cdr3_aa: CASRIRGYEQYF

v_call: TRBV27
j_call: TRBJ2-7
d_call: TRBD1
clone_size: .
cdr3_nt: TGTGCCAGCAGTTTATCAGGACAGGGTGGTTACGAGCAGTACTTC
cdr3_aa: CASSLSGQGGYEQYF

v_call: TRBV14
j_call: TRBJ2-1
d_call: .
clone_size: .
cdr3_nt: TGTGCCAGCAGCCGAGACATGAGCGGCAATGAGCAGTTCTTC
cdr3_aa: CASSRDMSGNEQFF

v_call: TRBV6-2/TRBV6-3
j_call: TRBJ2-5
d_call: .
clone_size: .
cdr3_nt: TGTGCCAGCAGTCCGCGACTTGTGGGGTTTGCGGAGGAAGAAGAGACCCAGTACTTC
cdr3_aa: CASSPRLVGFAEEEETQYF

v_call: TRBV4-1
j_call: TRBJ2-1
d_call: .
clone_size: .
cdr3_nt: TGCGCCAGCAGCAAACCGACTTCTAGGAGGGTCAATGAGCAGTTCTTC
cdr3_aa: CASSKPTSRRVNEQFF

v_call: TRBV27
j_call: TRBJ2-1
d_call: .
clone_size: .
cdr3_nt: TGTGCCAGCAGTCCTCTTTCCCGGGACACAAAGTTCTTC
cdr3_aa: CASSPLSRDTKFF

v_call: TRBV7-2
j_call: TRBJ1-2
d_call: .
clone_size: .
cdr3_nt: TGTGCCAGCAGCTTAGATTTTGGGGGGGGAATTATTGGCTACACCTTC
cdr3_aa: CASSLDFGGGIIGYTF

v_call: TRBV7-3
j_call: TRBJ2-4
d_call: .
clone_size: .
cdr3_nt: TGTGCCAGCAGTTTGAACAGGCAGGGTGGGTCCATTCAGTACTTC
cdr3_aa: CASSLNRQGGSIQYF

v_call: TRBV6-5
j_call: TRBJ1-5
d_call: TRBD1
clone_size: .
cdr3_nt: TGTGCCAGCAGTTCTCGGGACAGCGGCCTAAATCAGCCCCAGCATTTT
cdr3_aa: CASSSRDSGLNQPQHF

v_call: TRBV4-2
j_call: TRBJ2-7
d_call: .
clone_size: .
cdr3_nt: TGTGCCAGCAGCCAAGAACGGAGAGCGACCCTTGTCTACGAGCAGTACTTC
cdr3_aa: CASSQERRATLVYEQYF

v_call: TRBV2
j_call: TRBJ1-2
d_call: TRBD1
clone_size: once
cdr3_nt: TGTGCCAGCAGGGGGACAGGGTTAAACTATGGCTACACCTTC
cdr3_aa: CASRGTGLNYGYTF

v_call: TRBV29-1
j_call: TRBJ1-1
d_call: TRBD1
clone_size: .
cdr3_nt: TGCAGCGCCAGACAGGGGGCGCACACTGAAGCTTTCTTT
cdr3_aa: CSARQGAHTEAFF

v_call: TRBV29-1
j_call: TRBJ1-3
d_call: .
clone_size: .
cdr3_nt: TGCAGCGTAGCCTACTTCGGCTCTGGAAACACCATATATTTT
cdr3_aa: CSVAYFGSGNTIYF

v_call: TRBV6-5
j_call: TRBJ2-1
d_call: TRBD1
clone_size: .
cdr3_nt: TGTGCCAGCAGTTACGCGGGACAGGGGGCAGGAGAGCAGTTCTTC
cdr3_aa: CASSYAGQGAGEQFF

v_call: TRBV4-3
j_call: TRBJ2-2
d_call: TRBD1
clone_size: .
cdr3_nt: TGCGCCAGCAGCCCCGCGGAGGGGGCGGGACAGGGAGCGAACACCGGGGAGCTGTTTTTT
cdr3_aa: CASSPAEGAGQGANTGELFF

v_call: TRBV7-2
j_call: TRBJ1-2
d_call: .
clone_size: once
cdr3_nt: TGTGCCAGCAGCTTAGTCGGGGAGAGCTATGGCTACACCTTC
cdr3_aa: CASSLVGESYGYTF

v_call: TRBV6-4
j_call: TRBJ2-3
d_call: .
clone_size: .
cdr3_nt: TGTGCCAGCAGCCCAGGGGTCACAGATACGCAGTATTTT
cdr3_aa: CASSPGVTDTQYF

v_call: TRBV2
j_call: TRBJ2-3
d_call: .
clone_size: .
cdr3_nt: TGTGCCAGCAGTGAGGGGTTAGGGTTCGGGGGCACAGATACGCAGTATTTT
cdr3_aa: CASSEGLGFGGTDTQYF

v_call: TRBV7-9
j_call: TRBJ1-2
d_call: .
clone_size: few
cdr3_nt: TGTGCCAGCAGCTTAGACAGGTTATTCACCTTC
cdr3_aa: CASSLDRLFTF

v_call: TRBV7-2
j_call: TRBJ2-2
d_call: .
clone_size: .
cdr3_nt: TGTGCCAGCAGCCCATTAGCGACTAACACCGGGGAGCTGTTTTTT
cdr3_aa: CASSPLATNTGELFF

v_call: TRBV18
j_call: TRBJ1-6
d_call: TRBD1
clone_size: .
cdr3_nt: TGTGCCAGCTCTCGGGACAGGGATAATTCACCCCTCCACTTT
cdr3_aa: CASSRDRDNSPLHF

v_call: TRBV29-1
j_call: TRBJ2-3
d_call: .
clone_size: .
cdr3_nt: TGCAGCGTGGAAAGCCCTAACACAGATACGCAGTATTTT
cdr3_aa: CSVESPNTDTQYF

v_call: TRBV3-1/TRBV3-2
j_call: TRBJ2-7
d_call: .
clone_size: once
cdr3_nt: TGTGCCAGCAGCCAAGTCGGAATCGTAGGAGAAGAGCAGTACTTC
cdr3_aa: CASSQVGIVGEEQYF

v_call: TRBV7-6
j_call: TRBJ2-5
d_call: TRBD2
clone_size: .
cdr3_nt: TGTGCCAGCCTCCTCCTAGCGGGAGTCGGAGAGACCCAGTACTTC
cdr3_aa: CASLLLAGVGETQYF

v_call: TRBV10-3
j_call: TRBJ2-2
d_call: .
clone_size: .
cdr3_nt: TGTGCCATCAGGGACAGCGCGAACACCGGGGAGCTGTTTTTT
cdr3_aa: CAIRDSANTGELFF

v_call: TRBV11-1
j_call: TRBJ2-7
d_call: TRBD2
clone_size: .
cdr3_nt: TGTGCCAGCAGCTTAGTTGGCACTAGCGGGAGGGCCGAGCAGTACTTC
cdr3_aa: CASSLVGTSGRAEQYF

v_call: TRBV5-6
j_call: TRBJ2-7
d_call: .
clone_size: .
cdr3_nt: TGTGCCAGCAGCTCCTCAGAAACCTACGAGCAGTACTTC
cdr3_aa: CASSSSETYEQYF

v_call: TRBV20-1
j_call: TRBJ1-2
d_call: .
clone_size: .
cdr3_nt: TGCAGTTCAGGGTTCGACTATGGCTACACCTTC
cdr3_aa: CSSGFDYGYTF

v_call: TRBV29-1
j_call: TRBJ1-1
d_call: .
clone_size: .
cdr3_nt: TGCAGCGTTGATTCACAGACGGATATAGAAGCTTTCTTT
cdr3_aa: CSVDSQTDIEAFF

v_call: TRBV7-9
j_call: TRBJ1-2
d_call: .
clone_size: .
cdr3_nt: TGTGCCAGCAGCCTGGGATACTTGGACAGTCCCTATGGCTACACCTTC
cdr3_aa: CASSLGYLDSPYGYTF

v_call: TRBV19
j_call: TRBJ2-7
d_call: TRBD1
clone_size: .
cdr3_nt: TGTGCCAGTAGTTTGTACTCCGGGACAGGGGCTTACGAGCAGTACTTC
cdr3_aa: CASSLYSGTGAYEQYF

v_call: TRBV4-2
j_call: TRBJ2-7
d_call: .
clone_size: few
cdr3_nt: TGTGCCAGCAGCCAAGATCTCACTAGTAGCTCAGTGCAGTACTTC
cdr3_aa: CASSQDLTSSSVQYF

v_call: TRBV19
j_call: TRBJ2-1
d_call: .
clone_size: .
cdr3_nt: TGTGCCAGTAGTAGCCCGACAGGATACAATGAGCAGTTCTTC
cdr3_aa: CASSSPTGYNEQFF

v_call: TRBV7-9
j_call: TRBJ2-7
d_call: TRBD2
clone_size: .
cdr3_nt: TGTGCCAGCAGCTTGAAACTAGCGGGAAGCGAGCAGTACTTC
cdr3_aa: CASSLKLAGSEQYF

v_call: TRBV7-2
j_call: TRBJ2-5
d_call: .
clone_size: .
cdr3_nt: TGTGCCAGCAGCTTAGGGGGAGCCCCCCCAGAGACCCAGTACTTC
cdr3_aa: CASSLGGAPPETQYF

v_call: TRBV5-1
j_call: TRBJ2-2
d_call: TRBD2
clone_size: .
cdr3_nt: TGCGCCAGCAGAACCTATAGCGGGAGGGCCGTAACCGGGGAGCTGTTTTTT
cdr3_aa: CASRTYSGRAVTGELFF

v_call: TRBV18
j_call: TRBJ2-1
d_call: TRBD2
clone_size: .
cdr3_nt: TGTGCCAGCTCACCGTCTAGCGGGAGGTACCCCCTTTCCTACAATGAGCAGTTCTTC
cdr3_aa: CASSPSSGRYPLSYNEQFF

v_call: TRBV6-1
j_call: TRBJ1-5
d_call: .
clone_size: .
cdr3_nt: TGTGCCAGCAGTGACAGGGTTGTGCAGCCCCAGCATTTT
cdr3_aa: CASSDRVVQPQHF

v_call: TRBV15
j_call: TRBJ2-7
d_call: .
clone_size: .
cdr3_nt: TGTGCCACCAGCAGAGAAGCGGCGCCCTACGAGCAGTACTTC
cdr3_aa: CATSREAAPYEQYF

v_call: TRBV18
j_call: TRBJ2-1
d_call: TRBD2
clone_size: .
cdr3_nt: TGTGCCAGCTCACTCTGGACTAGCGGGAGCCAAAATGAGCAGTTCTTC
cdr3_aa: CASSLWTSGSQNEQFF

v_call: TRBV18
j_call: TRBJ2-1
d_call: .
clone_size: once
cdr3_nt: TGTGCCAGTAAATTCTCCGACAATGAGCAGTTCTTC
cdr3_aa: CASKFSDNEQFF

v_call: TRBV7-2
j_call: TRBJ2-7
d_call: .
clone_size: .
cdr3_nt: TGTGCCAGCAGCGAATATAGCGGTCCCTACGAGCAGTACTTC
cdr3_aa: CASSEYSGPYEQYF

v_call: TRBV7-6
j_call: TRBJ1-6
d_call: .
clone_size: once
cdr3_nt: TGTGCCAGCAGCCGAGACAGCGCCTATAATTCACCCCTCCACTTT
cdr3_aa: CASSRDSAYNSPLHF

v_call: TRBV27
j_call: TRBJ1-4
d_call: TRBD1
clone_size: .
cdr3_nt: TGTGCCAGCAAGCGGGGGGGACAGGGCAATGAAAAACTGTTTTTT
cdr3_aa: CASKRGGQGNEKLFF

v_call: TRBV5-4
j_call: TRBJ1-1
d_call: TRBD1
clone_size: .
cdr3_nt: TGTGCCAGCAGCAGGACAGGGGTCCTCTTTAAGAACACTGAAGCTTTCTTT
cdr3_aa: CASSRTGVLFKNTEAFF

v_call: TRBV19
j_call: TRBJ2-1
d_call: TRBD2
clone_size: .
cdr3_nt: TGTGCCAGTAGCGCAGCGGGGAGGAATGAGCAGTTCTTC
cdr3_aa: CASSAAGRNEQFF

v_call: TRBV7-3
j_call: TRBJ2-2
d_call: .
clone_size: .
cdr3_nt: TGTGCCAGCAGCTTAAGACCAGGCGCCGGGGAGCTGTTTTTT
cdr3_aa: CASSLRPGAGELFF

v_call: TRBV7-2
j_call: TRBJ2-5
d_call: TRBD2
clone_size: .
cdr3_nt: TGTGCCAGCAGCTTAGCGGGGACTAGCGGGAGCAAGGAGACCCAGTACTTC
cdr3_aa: CASSLAGTSGSKETQYF

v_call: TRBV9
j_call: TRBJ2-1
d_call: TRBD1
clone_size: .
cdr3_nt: TGTGCCAGCAGCGTGGACAGGTGGATGGGCAATGAGCAGTTCTTC
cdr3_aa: CASSVDRWMGNEQFF

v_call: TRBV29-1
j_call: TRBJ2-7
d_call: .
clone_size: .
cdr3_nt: TGCAGCGTTGCAGGGGCCGGTAGGGAGCAGTACTTC
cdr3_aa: CSVAGAGREQYF